One sample yielded the 7 T cell receptor beta chains listed below, sequenced in a study of blood T cells in healthy people across ages. A J-beta primer mix and a sample-barcoded 5' primer were used in a second PCR of roughly 6 to 11 cycles. TCRdb analysed the 5' RACE reads with MiXCR anew, one entry per CDR3 protein. Of roughly 1,300,000 distinct CDR3 sequences in the sample, roughly 60% were seen once. The sample taken for sequencing was blood. The receptors here all came from a man aged 18 to 29 in good health.

The rearrangement links TRBV10-1 to TRBJ2-3; D not resolved. Trimming took off 2 bases at V and 5 bases at J, with 17 bases between the two ends. The germline gives CDR1 WNHNN, CDR2 SYGVQD (reference sequence). This CDR3 has 16 residues. CDR3: CASSEERQGPRDTQYF. The CDR3 DNA is TGCGCCAGCAGTGAGGAAAGGCAAGGACCGAGAGATACGCAGTATTTT.

The chain couples TRBV29-1 to TRBJ1-4; D uncertain. The CDR3 runs to 15 residues. V was trimmed by 5 bases and J by 0 bases, leaving 13 bases between them. The germline V gene encodes CDR1 SQVTM and CDR2 ANQGSEA. This chain's CDR3 is CSVPKVAATNEKLFF. CDR3 DNA sequence: TGCAGCGTTCCTAAAGTAGCGGCAACTAATGAAAAACTGTTTTTT.

The chain uses TRBV20-1 and TRBJ1-2; 7 bases fit TRBD1. Germline CDR1 and CDR2: DFQATT and SNEGSKA (reference sequence). V lost 5 bases, J lost 6 bases, and 3 bases stayed unmatched. The CDR3 is 11 amino acids. The CDR3 DNA sequence: TGCAGTGCTCCCACAGGGGATGGCTACACCTTC. Translated, it gives CSAPTGDGYTF.

This chain connects TRBV4-3 to TRBJ2-4; tentatively, D is TRBD1 or TRBD2 (5 bases each). The DNA end favors TRBJ2-5, so the J call may be wrong. CDR1 and CDR2 from the germline V gene are LGHNA and YSLEER. The CDR3 is made up of 15 amino acids. CDR3 sequence: CASSQKSGTTETQYF. In nucleotides, the CDR3 is TGCGCCAGCAGCCAAAAATCCGGGACCACAGAGACCCAGTACTTC.

This clonotype was picked up a small number of times. The V call is TRBV2, the J call TRBJ2-7, with D uncertain. The CDR3 runs to 11 residues. CDR1 is SNHLY and CDR2 is FYNNEI in the germline V gene. Trimming took 4 bases from V and 5 from J, leaving 6 bases between them. The CDR3 is CASSAQDEQYF. The CDR3 DNA sequence: TGTGCCAGCAGTGCTCAGGACGAGCAGTACTTC.

This clonotype was seen only a few times. The chain links TRBV9 to TRBJ1-1; tentative D call: TRBD1 (5 bases). V gave up 0 bases and J gave up 2 bases, with 8 bases separating them. The CDR3 spans 14 residues. Germline assignment: CDR1 SGDLS and CDR2 YYNGEE. The DNA of the CDR3 is TGTGCCAGCAGCGTAGAGGGGTTAAACACTGAAGCTTTCTTT. Translated, it gives CASSVEGLNTEAFF.

V gene TRBV6-2 or TRBV6-3 combines with J gene TRBJ2-1, with D hard to call. This CDR3 comprises 14 residues. V lost 8 bases and J lost 7, with 18 bases in between. Germline V gene lookup returns CDR1 MNHEY and CDR2 SVGEGT. CDR3: CASGKIINPNEQFF. In DNA, the CDR3 is TGTGCCAGCGGGAAGATCATAAACCCTAATGAGCAGTTCTTC.